The 11 T cell receptor beta chains below all came from one sample that was sequenced in a study of blood T cell repertoires in COVID-19 (dated by TCRdb to 2020 to 2022). Library creation used the immunoSEQ multiplex PCR assay. Sourced from immuneACCESS, this table was stored by TCRdb with only in-frame sequences that have V and J called. A share of the clones is absent; for the studies checked, an unresolved V gene accounts for under half, and the remainder has no known explanation. Within this sample are about 200,000 clones, with roughly 90% of them counted one time only. Together, the top ten hold approximately 0.77% of the sample. The sample was peripheral blood. The receptors originated from a man in his 60s with COVID-19, enrolled during active disease.

V is TRBV7-9 and J is TRBJ1-3; 9 bases match TRBD1. Germline V gives CDR1 SEHNR, CDR2 FQNEAQ (reference sequence). The CDR3 consists of 16 residues. V was clipped by 5 bases and J by 0 bases; unmatched bases: 5. The CDR3 sequence is CASSLGQGSSGNTIYF. The CDR3 nucleotides read TGTGCCAGCAGCCTCGGACAGGGGAGCTCTGGAAACACCATATATTTT.

This rearrangement joins TRBV27 to TRBJ1-5; TRBD1 matches 12 bases. Germline V gene data show CDR1 as MNHEY and CDR2 as SMNVEV (reference sequence). The V and J ends lost 8 bases and 7 bases, in that order; junction bases with no gene match: 9. This CDR3 is built from 15 residues. DNA of the CDR3: TGTGCCAGCGGGGGGGACAGGGGGCTCGGGCAGCCCCAGCATTTT. Amino acid sequence: CASGGDRGLGQPQHF.

The genes are TRBV28 and TRBJ2-3; 9 positions agree with TRBD1. With 8 bases clipped from V and 2 bases from J, the junction kept 11 bases outside the gene matches. The CDR3 is 16 residues long. Germline CDR1 and CDR2: MDHEN and SYDVKM. Written as DNA, the CDR3 is TGTGCCAGCGGAGTACCGGGACAGGGAGTCACAGATACGCAGTATTTT. Residues: CASGVPGQGVTDTQYF.

DNA of the CDR3: TGTGCCAGCAGCTTAGCCGGCAGGGGGATATTTGATGAGCAGTTCTTC. Its translation: CASSLAGRGIFDEQFF. The gene calls are TRBV11-1 and TRBJ2-1, with 7 bases lining up with TRBD1. This CDR3 spans 16 amino acids. J lost 8 bases, V lost 0 bases, and 10 bases had no gene match. Per the germline V gene, CDR1 is SGHAT and CDR2 is FQDESV (reference sequence).

The gene calls are TRBV11-2 and TRBJ2-6; 10 bases map to TRBD1. The CDR3 consists of 16 residues. V was clipped by 5 bases and J by 3 bases; unmatched bases: 4. Germline CDR1 is SGHAT and CDR2 is FQNNGV. The CDR3 nucleotides are TGTGCCAGCAGCCGGGACAGGGGAGGTGGGGCCAACGTCCTGACTTTC. It is translated as CASSRDRGGGANVLTF.

The chain joins TRBV28 to TRBJ1-1; D gene uncertain. The CDR3 loop spans 15 amino acids. With 6 bases removed from V and 0 bases from J, the gap between germline ends came to 14 bases. Germline V gives CDR1 MDHEN, CDR2 SYDVKM. CDR3 in DNA: TGTGCCAGCAGCAGTACGCATCGATTGAACACTGAAGCTTTCTTT. Its translation: CASSSTHRLNTEAFF.

The rearrangement joins TRBV6-5 to TRBJ2-7; 10 nucleotides align to TRBD1. The CDR3 consists of 14 residues. V shed 6 bases, J shed 2 bases, and the junction held 4 bases outside the gene matches. From germline, CDR1 is MNHEY and CDR2 SVGAGI. CDR3 protein: CASREGQGPYEQYF. The DNA for the CDR3 is TGTGCCAGCAGAGAGGGACAGGGGCCCTACGAGCAGTACTTC.

The chain is built from TRBV29-1 and TRBJ2-7; 15 nucleotides line up with TRBD2. The germline gives CDR1 SQVTM, CDR2 ANQGSEA. The CDR3 loop spans 15 amino acids. With V trimmed by 3 bases and J by 7 bases, 7 bases remained unmatched. Here the CDR3 DNA reads TGCAGCGTTGATCCGGGACTAGCGGGAGGAGGTGAGCAGTACTTC. It is translated as CSVDPGLAGGGEQYF.

This chain links TRBV18 with TRBJ2-1; the match to TRBD1 covers 9 bases. CDR3 length: 16 residues. The ends lost 1 base at V and 2 bases at J; junction bases unmatched: 3. The germline V gene has CDR1 KGHSH and CDR2 LQKENI. The CDR3 DNA sequence: TGTGCCAGCTCACCACAAACAGGGGGCGCCTACAATGAGCAGTTCTTC. It is translated as CASSPQTGGAYNEQFF.

The chain links TRBV9 to TRBJ2-7, with 7 bases lining up with TRBD1. The V and J ends lost 2 bases and 12 bases, in that order; junction bases with no gene match: 11. The germline V gene has CDR1 SGDLS and CDR2 YYNGEE. This CDR3 is 13 amino acids long. CDR3 in DNA: TGTGCCAGCAGCGTCGGGACAGCGAAAGATCTGTACTTC. Its translation is CASSVGTAKDLYF. Variable domain in full (rest from reference TRBV9 and TRBJ2-7): DSGVTQTPKHLITATGQRVTLRCSPRSGDLSVYWYQQSLDQGLQFLIQYYNGEERAKGNILERFSAQQFPDLHSELNLSSLELGDSALYFCASSVGTAKDLYFGPGTRLTVT.

The CDR3 reads CASSEAQEQYF. As DNA, the CDR3 is TGTGCCAGCAGTGAAGCTCAGGAGCAGTACTTC. The V call is TRBV2, the J call TRBJ2-7, with D unclear. The CDR3 totals 11 residues. Germline assignment: CDR1 SNHLY and CDR2 FYNNEI. V lost 0 bases to trimming and J lost 7 bases, with 4 bases between them.